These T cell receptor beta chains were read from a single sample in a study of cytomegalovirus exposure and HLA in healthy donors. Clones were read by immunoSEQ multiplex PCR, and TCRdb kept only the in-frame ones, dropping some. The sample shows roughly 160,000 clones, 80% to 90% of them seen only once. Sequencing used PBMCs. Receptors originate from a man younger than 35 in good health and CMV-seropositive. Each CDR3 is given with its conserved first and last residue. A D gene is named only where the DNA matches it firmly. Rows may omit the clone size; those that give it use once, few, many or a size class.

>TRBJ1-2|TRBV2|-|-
CASSDYIHGYTF
TGTGCCAGCAGTGATTACATCCATGGCTACACCTTC
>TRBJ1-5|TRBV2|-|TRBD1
CASSEYRGNQPQHF
TGTGCCAGCAGTGAGTACAGGGGAAATCAGCCCCAGCATTTT
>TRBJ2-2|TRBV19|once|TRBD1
CASSQNRGGELFF
TGTGCCAGTAGTCAAAACAGGGGTGGGGAGCTGTTTTTT
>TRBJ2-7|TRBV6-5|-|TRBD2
CASRPGLHYEQYF
TGTGCCAGCAGACCGGGACTACACTACGAGCAGTACTTC
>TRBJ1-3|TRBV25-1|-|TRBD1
CASSGRQGLSGNTIYF
TGTGCCAGCAGTGGGAGACAGGGCCTTTCGGGAAACACCATATATTTT
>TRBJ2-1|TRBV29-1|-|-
CSVDTSSYNEQFF
TGCAGCGTCGACACGAGCTCCTACAATGAGCAGTTCTTC
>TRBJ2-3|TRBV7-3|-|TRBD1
CASSSTGSDTQYF
TGTGCCAGCAGCTCGACAGGGTCGGATACGCAGTATTTT
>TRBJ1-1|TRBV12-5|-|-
CASGLAFNTEAFF
TGTGCTAGTGGTTTAGCTTTTAACACTGAAGCTTTCTTT
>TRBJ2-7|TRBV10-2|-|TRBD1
CASSESYRGSYEQYF
TGCGCCAGCAGTGAGTCGTACAGGGGGTCCTACGAGCAGTACTTC
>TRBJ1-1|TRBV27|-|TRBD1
CASSYADRLNTEAFF
TGTGCCAGCAGTTACGCGGACAGGTTGAACACTGAAGCTTTCTTT
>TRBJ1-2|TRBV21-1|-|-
CASRNRGQGNYGYTF
TGTGCCAGCAGAAACAGGGGGCAGGGAAACTATGGCTACACCTTC
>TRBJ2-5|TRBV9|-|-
CASSVGAVQETQYF
TGTGCCAGCAGCGTAGGGGCAGTCCAAGAGACCCAGTACTTC
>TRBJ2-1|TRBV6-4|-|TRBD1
CASSDSSVAGQGVEQFF
TGTGCCAGCAGTGACTCGAGCGTGGCGGGCCAGGGGGTTGAGCAGTTCTTC
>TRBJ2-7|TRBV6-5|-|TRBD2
CASSYVAGGLYEQYF
TGTGCCAGCAGTTACGTGGCGGGGGGACTCTACGAGCAGTACTTC
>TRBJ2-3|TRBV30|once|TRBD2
CAGGSIAGADTQYF
TGTGCCGGAGGATCAATAGCGGGGGCGGATACGCAGTATTTT
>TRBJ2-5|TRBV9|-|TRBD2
CASSTGLVGETQYF
TGTGCCAGCAGCACGGGACTAGTAGGAGAGACCCAGTACTTC
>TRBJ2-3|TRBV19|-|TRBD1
CASSTPGTGSTDTQYF
TGTGCCAGTAGTACCCCGGGGACAGGGAGCACAGATACGCAGTATTTT
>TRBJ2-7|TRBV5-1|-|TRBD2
CASSLTSGGSVEQYF
TGCGCCAGCAGCTTGACTAGCGGGGGATCAGTGGAGCAGTACTTC
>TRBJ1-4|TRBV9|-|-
CASSVAEGGPTNEKLFF
TGTGCCAGCAGCGTAGCTGAAGGGGGTCCAACTAATGAAAAACTGTTTTTT
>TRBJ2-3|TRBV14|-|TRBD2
CASSPHLSSGGEEDTQYF
TGTGCCAGCAGCCCACACCTCTCTAGCGGGGGGGAGGAAGATACGCAGTATTTT
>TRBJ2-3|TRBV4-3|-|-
CASSQAGSLVGDTQYF
TGCGCCAGCAGCCAAGCGGGATCCCTCGTGGGGGATACGCAGTATTTT
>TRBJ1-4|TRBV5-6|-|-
CASSPRQALGANEKLFF
TGTGCCAGCAGCCCCAGACAGGCCCTTGGGGCTAATGAAAAACTGTTTTTT
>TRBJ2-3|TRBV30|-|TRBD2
CAWNGGGSDTQYF
TGTGCCTGGAACGGGGGGGGGTCAGATACGCAGTATTTT
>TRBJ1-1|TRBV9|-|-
CASSVGRSDEGAFF
TGTGCCAGCAGCGTAGGACGTAGTGACGAGGGCGCTTTCTTT
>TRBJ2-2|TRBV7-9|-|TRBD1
CSSSHIPDRADTGELFF
TGTTCCAGCAGTCATATCCCAGACAGGGCGGACACCGGGGAGCTGTTTTTT
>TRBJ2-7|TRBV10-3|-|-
CAISDGGFYEQYF
TGTGCCATCAGTGACGGAGGTTTTTACGAGCAGTACTTC
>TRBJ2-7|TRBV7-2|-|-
CASSFAGSPYEQYF
TGTGCCAGCAGCTTCGCCGGGTCACCCTACGAGCAGTACTTC
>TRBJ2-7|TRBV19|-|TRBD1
CASSPRTGTYEQYF
TGTGCCAGTAGTCCCAGGACAGGAACCTACGAGCAGTACTTC
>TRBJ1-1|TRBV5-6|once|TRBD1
CASSVGQGYTEAFF
TGTGCCAGCAGCGTCGGACAGGGTTATACTGAAGCTTTCTTT
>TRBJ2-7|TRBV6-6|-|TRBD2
CASTETSKSYEQYF
TGTGCCAGCACCGAGACTAGCAAATCCTACGAGCAGTACTTC
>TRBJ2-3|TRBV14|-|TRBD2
CASSQDSGTTYTDTQYF
TGTGCCAGCAGCCAAGATAGCGGGACTACCTACACAGATACGCAGTATTTT
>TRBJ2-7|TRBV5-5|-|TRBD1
CASSSPGTGEVEQYF
TGTGCCAGCAGCTCACCCGGGACAGGGGAAGTCGAGCAGTACTTC
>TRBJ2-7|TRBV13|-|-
CASSLGPLGEESYEQYF
TGTGCCAGCAGCTTAGGCCCCCTCGGGGAAGAATCCTACGAGCAGTACTTC
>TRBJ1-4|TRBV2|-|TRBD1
CASSDTGVYEKLFF
TGTGCCAGCAGTGATACAGGGGTGTATGAAAAACTGTTTTTT
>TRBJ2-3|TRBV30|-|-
CAWKPPRDTQYF
TGTGCCTGGAAGCCCCCCCGGGATACGCAGTATTTT
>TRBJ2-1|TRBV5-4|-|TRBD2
CASSLVATIAGGGNEQFF
TGTGCCAGCAGCTTGGTGGCGACTATAGCGGGGGGTGGTAATGAGCAGTTCTTC
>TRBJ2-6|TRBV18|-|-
CASSPRGAGANVLTF
TGTGCCAGCTCACCACGGGGGGCTGGGGCCAACGTCCTGACTTTC
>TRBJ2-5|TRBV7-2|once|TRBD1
CASSFRDRGWETQYF
TGTGCCAGCAGCTTCAGGGACAGGGGATGGGAGACCCAGTACTTC
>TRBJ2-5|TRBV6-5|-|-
CASSLTGETQYF
TGTGCCAGCAGTCTAACAGGGGAGACCCAGTACTTC
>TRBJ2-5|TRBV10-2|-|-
CASSGVGTPKETQYF
TGCGCCAGCAGTGGGGTCGGGACACCTAAAGAGACCCAGTACTTC
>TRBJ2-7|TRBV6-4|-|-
CASSEGAGMGYEQYF
TGTGCCAGCAGTGAGGGGGCCGGGATGGGTTACGAGCAGTACTTC
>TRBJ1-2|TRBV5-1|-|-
CASSLGQKDYGYTF
TGCGCCAGCAGCTTGGGACAGAAAGACTATGGCTACACCTTC
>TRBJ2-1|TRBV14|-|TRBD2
CASSQVLAGGIVEQFF
TGTGCCAGCAGCCAAGTACTAGCGGGGGGTATAGTTGAGCAGTTCTTC
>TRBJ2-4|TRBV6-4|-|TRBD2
CASRTGTRIAKNIQYF
TGTGCCAGCAGGACCGGGACTAGGATAGCCAAAAACATTCAGTACTTC
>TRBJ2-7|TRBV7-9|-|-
CSSSPGTNDEQYF
TGTTCCAGCAGCCCCGGGACAAACGACGAGCAGTACTTC
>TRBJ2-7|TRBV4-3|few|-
CASSPGQSSYEQYF
TGCGCCAGCAGCCCTGGACAGAGCTCCTACGAGCAGTACTTC
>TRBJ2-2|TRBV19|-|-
CASSMGVNTGELFF
TGTGCCAGTAGTATGGGAGTGAACACCGGGGAGCTGTTTTTT
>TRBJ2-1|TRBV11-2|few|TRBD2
CASSLEGRLAGYNEQFF
TGTGCCAGCAGCTTAGAAGGCCGGCTAGCGGGGTACAATGAGCAGTTCTTC
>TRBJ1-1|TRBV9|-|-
CASSVITGNTEAFF
TGTGCCAGCAGCGTAATTACAGGGAACACTGAAGCTTTCTTT
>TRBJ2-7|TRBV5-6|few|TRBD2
CASSLVGLGTYEQYF
TGTGCCAGCAGCTTGGTGGGACTAGGGACCTACGAGCAGTACTTC